This T cell receptor (beta chain) is from a study of T cell changes during pregnancy in multiple sclerosis. Generated by immunoSEQ multiplex PCR, the TCRdb table keeps only in-frame clones and is missing some. The table records around 50,000 clones, around 90% of them present only once. The germline V gene encodes CDR1 MNHNS and CDR2 SASEGT. This CDR3 comprises 14 residues. Trimming cost V 8 bases and J 4 bases, with 16 bases left between them. Here the sequenced sample was peripheral blood, taken in the first trimester of pregnancy. The source of this sequence is a female donor with multiple sclerosis, enrolled in a pregnancy study. The rearrangement links TRBV6-1 to TRBJ2-3; tentative D call: TRBD2 (6 bases). Here the CDR3 reads CASWGVFPADTQYF. The CDR3 nucleotides read TGTGCCAGCTGGGGGGTCTTCCCGGCAGATACGCAGTATTTT.